This T cell receptor beta chain was captured by sequencing in a study of T cell repertoires in cytomegalovirus infection. Broader study findings: Dominant in the ex vivo response were TCR beta clonotypes restricted by HLA-C and specific for CMV.

There are a few counts of this clonotype. Its antigen is currently unknown. TCRdb independently ran MiXCR on the reads; one entry per CDR3 protein. The sample yields around 360,000 distinct CDR3 sequences, about 35% seen once. The CDR3 contains 13 residues. Germline CDR1 and CDR2: MNHNS and SASEGT. Trimming stripped 2 bases from V and 7 bases from J, with 6 bases between. Sequencing used cultured PBMCs, obtained from culture after CMV antigen stimulation. The clonotype comes from a human donor in good health (CMV status not recorded). Some clones in this sample may be carry-over from other donors' samples. The chain employs TRBV6-1 and TRBJ1-6; D uncertain. CDR3 coding DNA: TGTGCCAGCAGTGAAATACAGAATTCACCCCTCCACTTT. Translated: CASSEIQNSPLHF.